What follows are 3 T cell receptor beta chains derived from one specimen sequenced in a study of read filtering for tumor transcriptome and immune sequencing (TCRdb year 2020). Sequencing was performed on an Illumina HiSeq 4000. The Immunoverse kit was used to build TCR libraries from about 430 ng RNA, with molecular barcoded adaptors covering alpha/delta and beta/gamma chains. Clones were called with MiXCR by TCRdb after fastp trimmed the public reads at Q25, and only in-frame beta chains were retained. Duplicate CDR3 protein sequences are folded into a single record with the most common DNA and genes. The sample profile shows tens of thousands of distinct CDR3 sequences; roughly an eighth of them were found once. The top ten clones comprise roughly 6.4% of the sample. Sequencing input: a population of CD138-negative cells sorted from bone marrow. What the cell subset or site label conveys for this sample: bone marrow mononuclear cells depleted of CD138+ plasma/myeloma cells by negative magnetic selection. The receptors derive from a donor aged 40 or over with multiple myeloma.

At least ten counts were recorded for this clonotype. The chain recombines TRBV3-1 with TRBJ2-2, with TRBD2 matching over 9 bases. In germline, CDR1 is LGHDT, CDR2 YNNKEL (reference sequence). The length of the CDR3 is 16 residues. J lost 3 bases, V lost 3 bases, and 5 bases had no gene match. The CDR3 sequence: CASSQAGGPYTGELFF. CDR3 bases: TGTGCCAGCAGCCAGGCGGGGGGGCCTTACACCGGGGAGCTGTTTTTT.

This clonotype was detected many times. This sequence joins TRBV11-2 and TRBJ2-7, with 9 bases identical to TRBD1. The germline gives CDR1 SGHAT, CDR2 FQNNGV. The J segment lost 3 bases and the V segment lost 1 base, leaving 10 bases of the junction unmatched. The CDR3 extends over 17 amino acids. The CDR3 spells CASSLGLMGQGLYEQYF. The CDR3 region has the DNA TGTGCCAGCAGCTTAGGGCTTATGGGACAGGGTCTCTACGAGCAGTACTTC.

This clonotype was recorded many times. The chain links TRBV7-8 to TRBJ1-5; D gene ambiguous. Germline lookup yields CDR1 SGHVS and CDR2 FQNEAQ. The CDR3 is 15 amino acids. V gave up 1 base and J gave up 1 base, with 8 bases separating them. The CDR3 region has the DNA TGTGCCAGCAGCTTAGTAAAACGGAGCAATCAGCCCCAGCATTTT. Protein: CASSLVKRSNQPQHF. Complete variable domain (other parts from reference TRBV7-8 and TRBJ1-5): GAGVSQSPRYKVAKRGQDVALRCDPISGHVSLFWYQQALGQGPEFLTYFQNEAQLDKSGLPSDRFFAERPEGSVSTLKIQRTQQEDSAVYLCASSLVKRSNQPQHFGDGTRLSIL.